These 4 T cell receptor beta chains came from one sample sequenced in a study of shared T cell receptors in the human thymus. Sequencing used immunoSEQ multiplex PCR; TCRdb keeps in-frame clones, though not all of them. Of 600,000 to 900,000 clones listed, 80% to 90% were seen once; the top ten hold 0.0095% to 0.013%. A further study also used this sample, focusing on human thymus T cells.

The material sequenced was thymocytes. All receptors derive from a girl less than two years old with a congenital heart defect.

Only one count was recorded for this clone. The chain carries TRBV4-3 and TRBJ1-2; D gene uncertain. The germline gives CDR1 LGHNA, CDR2 YSLEER. The germline V and J ends were trimmed by 0 bases and 8 bases, with 19 bases remaining between them. The CDR3 loop spans 16 amino acids. CDR3 loop: CASSQDLAGIPEGYTF. CDR3 in DNA: TGCGCCAGCAGCCAAGATTTGGCCGGGATCCCGGAAGGCTACACCTTC.

In its sample, this clone was seen once. The chain joins TRBV5-8 to TRBJ2-7; D uncertain. Per the germline V gene, CDR1 is SGHTS and CDR2 is YDEGEE. The CDR3 has 12 residues. V lost 0 bases and J 5 bases, leaving 6 bases between the germline ends. The CDR3 sequence: CASSLGLHEQYF. Written as DNA, the CDR3 is TGTGCCAGCAGCTTGGGGCTCCACGAGCAGTACTTC. Based on the CDR3 plus reference TRBV5-8 and TRBJ2-7, the full variable domain is EAGVTQSPTHLIKTRGQQATLRCSPISGHTSVYWYQQALGLGLQFLLWYDEGEERNRGNFPPRFSGRQFPNYSSELNVNALELEDSALYLCASSLGLHEQYFGPGTRLTVT.

This clone occurred a few times. The chain is built from TRBV5-1 and TRBJ1-6; possible D gene TRBD1, 5 bases. V lost 2 bases and J 8 bases, leaving 17 bases between the germline ends. Looked up from germline, CDR1 is SGHRS and CDR2 is YFSETQ. CDR3 length: 16 amino acids. The CDR3 loop is CASSFRGSYLDSPLHF. In DNA form, the CDR3 reads TGCGCCAGCAGCTTCCGGGGGTCCTATCTGGATTCACCCCTCCACTTT.

The rearrangement links TRBV9 to TRBJ1-2; weak D call: TRBD1 (5 bases). The germline V gene encodes CDR1 SGDLS and CDR2 YYNGEE. V lost 1 base, J lost 6 bases, and 16 bases lay in between. The CDR3 covers 15 residues. In DNA, the CDR3 is TGTGCCAGCAGCGTATATGGCCGACAGACGGATGGCTACACCTTC. Translation gives CASSVYGRQTDGYTF.